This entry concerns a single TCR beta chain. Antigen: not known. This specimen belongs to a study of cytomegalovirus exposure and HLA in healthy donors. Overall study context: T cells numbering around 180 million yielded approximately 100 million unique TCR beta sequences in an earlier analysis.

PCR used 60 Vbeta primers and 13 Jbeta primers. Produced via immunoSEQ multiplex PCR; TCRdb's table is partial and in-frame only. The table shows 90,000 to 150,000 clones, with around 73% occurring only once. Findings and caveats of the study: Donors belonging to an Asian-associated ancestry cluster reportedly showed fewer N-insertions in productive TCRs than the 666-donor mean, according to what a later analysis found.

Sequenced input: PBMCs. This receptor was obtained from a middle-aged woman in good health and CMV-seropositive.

CDR3 nucleotides: TGTGCCAGCAGCTCCGAGGGGCAGGGGAGGGGCACAGATACGCAGTATTTT. Translated, it gives CASSSEGQGRGTDTQYF. J is TRBJ2-3 and V is TRBV5-4; tentative D call: TRBD2 (7 bases). Germline V lookup: CDR1 SGHNT, CDR2 YYREEE (reference sequence). This CDR3 is built from 17 residues. Trimming stripped 3 bases from V and 1 base from J, with 18 bases between. Filled out from reference TRBV5-4 and TRBJ2-3, the complete variable domain reads ETGVTQSPTHLIKTRGQQVTLRCSSQSGHNTVSWYQQALGQGPQFIFQYYREEENGRGNFPPRFSGLQFPNYSSELNVNALELDDSALYLCASSSEGQGRGTDTQYFGPGTRLTVL.